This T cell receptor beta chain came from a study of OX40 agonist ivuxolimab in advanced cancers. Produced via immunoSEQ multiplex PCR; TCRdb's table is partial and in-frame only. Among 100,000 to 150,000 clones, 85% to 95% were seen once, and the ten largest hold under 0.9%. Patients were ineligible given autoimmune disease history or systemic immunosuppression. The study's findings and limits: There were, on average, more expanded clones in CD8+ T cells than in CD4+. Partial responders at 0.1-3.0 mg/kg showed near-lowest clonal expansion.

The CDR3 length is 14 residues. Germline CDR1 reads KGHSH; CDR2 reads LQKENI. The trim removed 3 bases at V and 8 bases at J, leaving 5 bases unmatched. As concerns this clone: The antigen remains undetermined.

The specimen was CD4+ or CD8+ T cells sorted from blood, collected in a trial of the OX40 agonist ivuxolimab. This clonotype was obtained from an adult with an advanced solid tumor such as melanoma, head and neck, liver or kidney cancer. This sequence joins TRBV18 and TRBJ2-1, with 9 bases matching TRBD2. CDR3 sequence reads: CASSPGLAIDEQFF. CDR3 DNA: TGTGCCAGCTCACCGGGACTAGCAATCGATGAGCAGTTCTTC.